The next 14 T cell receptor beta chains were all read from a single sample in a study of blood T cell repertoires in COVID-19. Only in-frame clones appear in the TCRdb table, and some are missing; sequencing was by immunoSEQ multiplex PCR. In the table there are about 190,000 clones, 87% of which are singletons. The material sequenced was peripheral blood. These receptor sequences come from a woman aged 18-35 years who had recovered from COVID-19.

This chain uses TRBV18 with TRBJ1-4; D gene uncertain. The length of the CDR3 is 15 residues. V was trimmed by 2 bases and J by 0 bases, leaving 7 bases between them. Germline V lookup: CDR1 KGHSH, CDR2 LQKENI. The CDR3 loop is CASSPEGATNEKLFF. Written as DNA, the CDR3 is TGTGCCAGCTCACCAGAAGGAGCAACTAATGAAAAACTGTTTTTT. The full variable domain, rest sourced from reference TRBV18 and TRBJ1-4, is NAGVMQNPRHLVRRRGQEARLRCSPMKGHSHVYWYRQLPEEGLKFMVYLQKENIIDESGMPKERFSAEFPKEGPSILRIQQVVRGDSAAYFCASSPEGATNEKLFFGSGTQLSVL.

The CDR3 DNA is TGTGCCAGCAGGGATCGGAGGGTTCCTGGCTACACCTTC. It yields the protein CASRDRRVPGYTF. This sequence joins TRBV7-2 and TRBJ1-2; D call uncertain. The germline CDR1 and CDR2 sequences are SGHTA and FQGNSA. CDR3 length equals 13 residues. V shed 6 bases and J shed 7 bases, with 15 bases lying between them.

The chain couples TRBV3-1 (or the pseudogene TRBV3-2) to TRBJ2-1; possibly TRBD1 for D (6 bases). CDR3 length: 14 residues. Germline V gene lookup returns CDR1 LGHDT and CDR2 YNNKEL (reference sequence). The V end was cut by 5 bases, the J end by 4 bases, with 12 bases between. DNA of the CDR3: TGTGCCAGCAGCGGGACAACCGTTTACAATGAGCAGTTCTTC. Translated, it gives CASSGTTVYNEQFF.

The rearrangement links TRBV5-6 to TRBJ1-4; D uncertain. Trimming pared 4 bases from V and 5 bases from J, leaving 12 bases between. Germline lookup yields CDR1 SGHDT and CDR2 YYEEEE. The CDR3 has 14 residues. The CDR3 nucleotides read TGTGCCAGCAGCCCACCCGGTCTCAATGAAAAACTGTTTTTT. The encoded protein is CASSPPGLNEKLFF.

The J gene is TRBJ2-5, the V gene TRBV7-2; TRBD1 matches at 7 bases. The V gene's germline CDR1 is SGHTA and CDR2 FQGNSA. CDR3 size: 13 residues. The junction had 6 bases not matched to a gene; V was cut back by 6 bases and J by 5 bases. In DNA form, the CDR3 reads TGTGCCAGCAGGTTTAGGGGGCCGGAGACCCAGTACTTC. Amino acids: CASRFRGPETQYF. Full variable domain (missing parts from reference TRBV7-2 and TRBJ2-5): GAGVSQSPSNKVTEKGKDVELRCDPISGHTALYWYRQSLGQGLEFLIYFQGNSAPDKSGLPSDRFSAERTGGSVSTLTIQRTQQEDSAVYLCASRFRGPETQYFGPGTRLLVL.

This CDR3 is CASSLLAQAFF. In DNA, the CDR3 is TGTGCCAGCAGCCTGCTGGCTCAAGCTTTCTTT. V is TRBV7-9 and J is TRBJ1-1; D is unclear. V dropped 5 bases and J dropped 9 bases, with 10 bases sitting between them. The CDR3 has 11 amino acids. The germline CDR1 and CDR2 sequences are SEHNR and FQNEAQ (reference sequence).

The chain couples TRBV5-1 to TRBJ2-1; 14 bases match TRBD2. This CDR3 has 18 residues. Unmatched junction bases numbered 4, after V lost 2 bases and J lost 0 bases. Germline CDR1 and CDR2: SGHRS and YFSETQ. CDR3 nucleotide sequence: TGCGCCAGCAGCTTTGGACTAGCGGGGGGCGCCTCCTACAATGAGCAGTTCTTC. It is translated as CASSFGLAGGASYNEQFF.

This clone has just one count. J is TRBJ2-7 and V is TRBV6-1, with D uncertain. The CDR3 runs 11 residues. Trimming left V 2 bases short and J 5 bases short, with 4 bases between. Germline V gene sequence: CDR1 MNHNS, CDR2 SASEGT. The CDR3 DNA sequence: TGTGCCAGCAGTGAATTTAACGAGCAGTACGTC. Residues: CASSEFNEQYV.

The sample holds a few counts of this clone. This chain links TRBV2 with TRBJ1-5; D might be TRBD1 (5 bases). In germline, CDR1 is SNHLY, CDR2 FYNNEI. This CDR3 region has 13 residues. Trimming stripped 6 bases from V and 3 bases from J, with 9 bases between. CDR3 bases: TGTGCCAGCAGCCAGGGATACAATCAGCCCCAGCATTTT. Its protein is CASSQGYNQPQHF.

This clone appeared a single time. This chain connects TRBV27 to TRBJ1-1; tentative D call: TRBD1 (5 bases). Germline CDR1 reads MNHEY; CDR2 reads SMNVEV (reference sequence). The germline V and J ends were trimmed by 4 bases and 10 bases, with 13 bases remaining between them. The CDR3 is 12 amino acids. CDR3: CASSSLGLSAFF. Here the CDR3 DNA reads TGTGCCAGCAGTTCTCTGGGGCTGTCAGCTTTCTTT.

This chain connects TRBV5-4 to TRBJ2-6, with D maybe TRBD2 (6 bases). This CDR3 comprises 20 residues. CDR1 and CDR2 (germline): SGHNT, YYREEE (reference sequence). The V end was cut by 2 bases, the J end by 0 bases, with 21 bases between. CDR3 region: CASSFDRRGSSSSGANVLTF. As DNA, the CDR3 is TGTGCCAGCAGCTTTGATAGGCGGGGCTCTTCTTCCTCTGGGGCCAACGTCCTGACTTTC.

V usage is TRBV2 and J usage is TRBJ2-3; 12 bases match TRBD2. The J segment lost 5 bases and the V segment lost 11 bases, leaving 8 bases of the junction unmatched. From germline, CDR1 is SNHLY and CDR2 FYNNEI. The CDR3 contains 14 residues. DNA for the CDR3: TGTGCCGGGCGACTAGCGGGAGATCTAGATACGCAGTATTTT. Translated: CAGRLAGDLDTQYF.

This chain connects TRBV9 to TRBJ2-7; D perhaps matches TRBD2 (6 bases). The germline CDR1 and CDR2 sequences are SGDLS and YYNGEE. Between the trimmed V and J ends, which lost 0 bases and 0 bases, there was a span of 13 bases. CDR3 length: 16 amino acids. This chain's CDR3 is CASSVGGGSGSYEQYF. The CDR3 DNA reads TGTGCCAGCAGCGTAGGGGGAGGTTCCGGCTCCTACGAGCAGTACTTC.

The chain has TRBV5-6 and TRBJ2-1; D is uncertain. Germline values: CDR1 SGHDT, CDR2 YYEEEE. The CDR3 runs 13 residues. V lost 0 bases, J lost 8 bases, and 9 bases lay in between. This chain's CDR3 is CASSLEPNDEQFF. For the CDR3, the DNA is TGTGCCAGCAGCTTGGAACCTAACGATGAGCAGTTCTTC.